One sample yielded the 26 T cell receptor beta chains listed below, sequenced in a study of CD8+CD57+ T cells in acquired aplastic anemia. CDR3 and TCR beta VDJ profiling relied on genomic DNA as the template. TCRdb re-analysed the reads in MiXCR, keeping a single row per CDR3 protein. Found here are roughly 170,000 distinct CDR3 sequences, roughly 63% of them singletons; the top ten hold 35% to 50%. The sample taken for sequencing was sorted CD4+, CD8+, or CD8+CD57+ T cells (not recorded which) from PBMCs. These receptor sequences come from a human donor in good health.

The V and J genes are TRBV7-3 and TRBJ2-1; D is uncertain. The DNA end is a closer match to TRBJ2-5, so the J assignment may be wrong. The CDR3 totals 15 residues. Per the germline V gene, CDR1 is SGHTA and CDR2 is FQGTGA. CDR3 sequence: CASSLTQAGRETQYF. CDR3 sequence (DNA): TGTGCCAGCAGCTTAACTCAGGCAGGTAGAGAGACCCAGTACTTC.

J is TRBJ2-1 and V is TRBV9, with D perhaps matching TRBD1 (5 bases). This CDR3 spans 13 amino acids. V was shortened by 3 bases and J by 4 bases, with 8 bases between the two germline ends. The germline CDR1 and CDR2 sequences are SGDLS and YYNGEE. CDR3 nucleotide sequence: TGTGCCAGCAGCGGAGACAGATACAATGAGCAGTTCTTC. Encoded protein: CASSGDRYNEQFF.

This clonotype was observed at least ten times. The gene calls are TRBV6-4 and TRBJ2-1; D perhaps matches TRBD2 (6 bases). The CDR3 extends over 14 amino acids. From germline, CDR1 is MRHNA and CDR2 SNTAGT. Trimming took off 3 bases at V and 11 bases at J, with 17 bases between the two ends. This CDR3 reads CASSEVGFAGKQFF. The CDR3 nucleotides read TGTGCCAGCAGTGAAGTAGGGTTTGCGGGAAAGCAGTTCTTC.

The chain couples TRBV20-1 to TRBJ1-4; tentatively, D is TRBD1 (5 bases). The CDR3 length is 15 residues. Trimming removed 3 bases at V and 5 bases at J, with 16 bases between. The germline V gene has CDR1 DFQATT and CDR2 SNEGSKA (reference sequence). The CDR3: CSARRPGVGNEKLFF. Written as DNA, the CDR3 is TGCAGTGCTAGGCGACCGGGGGTAGGGAATGAAAAACTGTTTTTT.

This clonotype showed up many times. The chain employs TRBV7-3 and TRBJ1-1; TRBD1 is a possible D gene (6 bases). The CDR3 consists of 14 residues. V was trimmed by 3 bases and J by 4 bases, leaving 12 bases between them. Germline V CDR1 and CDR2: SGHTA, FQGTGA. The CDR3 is CASSLGEGGTEAFF. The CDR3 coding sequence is TGTGCCAGCAGCTTGGGGGAGGGGGGCACTGAAGCTTTCTTT.

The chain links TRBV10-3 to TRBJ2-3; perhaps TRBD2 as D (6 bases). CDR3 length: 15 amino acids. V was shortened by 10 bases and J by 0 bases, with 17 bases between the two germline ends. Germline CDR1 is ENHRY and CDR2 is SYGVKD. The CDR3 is CASRPGGGSTDTQYF. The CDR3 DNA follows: TGTGCCAGCAGACCCGGGGGAGGAAGCACAGATACGCAGTATTTT.

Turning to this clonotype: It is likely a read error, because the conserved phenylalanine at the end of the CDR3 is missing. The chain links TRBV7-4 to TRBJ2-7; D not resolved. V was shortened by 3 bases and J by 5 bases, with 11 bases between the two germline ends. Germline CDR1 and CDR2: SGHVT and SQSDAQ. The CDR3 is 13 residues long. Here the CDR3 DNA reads TGTGCCAGCAGCTTGGATCTAAGGGACGAGCAGTACCTC. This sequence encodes CASSLDLRDEQYL.

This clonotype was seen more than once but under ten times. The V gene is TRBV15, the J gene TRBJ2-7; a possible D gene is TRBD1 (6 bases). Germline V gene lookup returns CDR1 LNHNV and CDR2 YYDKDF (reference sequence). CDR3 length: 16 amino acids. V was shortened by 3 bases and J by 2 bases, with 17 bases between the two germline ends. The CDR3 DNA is TGTGCCACCAGCAGCCGCAGAGAAACAGGGACCTACGAGCAGTACTTC. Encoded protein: CATSSRRETGTYEQYF.

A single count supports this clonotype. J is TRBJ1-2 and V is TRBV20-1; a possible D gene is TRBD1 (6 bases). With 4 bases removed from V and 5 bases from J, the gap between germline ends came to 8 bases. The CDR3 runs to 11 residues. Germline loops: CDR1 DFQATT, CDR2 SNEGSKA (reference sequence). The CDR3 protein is CSAIRGYGYTF. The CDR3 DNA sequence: TGCAGTGCTATCAGGGGATATGGCTACACCTTC.

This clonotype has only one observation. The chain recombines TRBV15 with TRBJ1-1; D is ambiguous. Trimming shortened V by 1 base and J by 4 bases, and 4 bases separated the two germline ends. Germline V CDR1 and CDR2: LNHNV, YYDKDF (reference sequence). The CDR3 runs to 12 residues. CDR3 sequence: CATSRVGTEAFF. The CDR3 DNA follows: TGTGCCACCAGCAGAGTGGGCACTGAAGCTTTCTTT.

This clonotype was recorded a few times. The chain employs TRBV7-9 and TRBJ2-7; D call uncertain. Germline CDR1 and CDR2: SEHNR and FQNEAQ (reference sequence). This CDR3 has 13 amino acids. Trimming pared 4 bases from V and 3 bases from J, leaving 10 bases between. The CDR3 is CASSSLLVYEQYF. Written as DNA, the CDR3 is TGTGCCAGCAGCTCCCTTTTAGTCTACGAGCAGTACTTC. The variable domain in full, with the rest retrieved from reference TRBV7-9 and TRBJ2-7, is DTGVSQNPRHKITKRGQNVTFRCDPISEHNRLYWYRQTLGQGPEFLTYFQNEAQLEKSRLLSDRFSAERPKGSFSTLEIQRTEQGDSAMYLCASSSLLVYEQYFGPGTRLTVT.

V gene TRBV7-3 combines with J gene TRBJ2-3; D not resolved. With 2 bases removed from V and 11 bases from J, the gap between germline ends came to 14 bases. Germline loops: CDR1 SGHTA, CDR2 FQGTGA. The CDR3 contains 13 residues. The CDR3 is CASSLGLVDEQYF. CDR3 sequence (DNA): TGTGCCAGCAGCTTAGGCCTAGTCGATGAGCAGTATTTT.

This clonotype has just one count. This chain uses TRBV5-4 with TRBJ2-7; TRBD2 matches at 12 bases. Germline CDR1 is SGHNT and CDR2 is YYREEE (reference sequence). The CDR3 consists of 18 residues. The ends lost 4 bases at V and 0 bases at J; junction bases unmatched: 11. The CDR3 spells CASSPKTSGRRDSYEQYF. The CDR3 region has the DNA TGTGCCAGCAGCCCAAAGACTAGCGGGAGACGGGACTCCTACGAGCAGTACTTC.

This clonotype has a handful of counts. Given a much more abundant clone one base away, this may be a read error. In DNA form, the CDR3 reads TGCGTCAGGCCCCCGCCTTTCTTT. This codes for CVRPPPFF. This chain uses TRBV10-1 with TRBJ1-1, with D uncertain. Germline CDR1 reads WNHNN; CDR2 reads SYGVQD (reference sequence). This CDR3 region has 8 residues.

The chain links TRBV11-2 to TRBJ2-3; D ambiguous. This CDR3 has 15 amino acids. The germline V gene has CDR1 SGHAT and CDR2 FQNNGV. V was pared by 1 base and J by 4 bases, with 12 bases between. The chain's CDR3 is CASSLGGNRPDTQYF. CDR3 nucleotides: TGTGCCAGCAGCTTAGGGGGAAACCGACCAGATACGCAGTATTTT.

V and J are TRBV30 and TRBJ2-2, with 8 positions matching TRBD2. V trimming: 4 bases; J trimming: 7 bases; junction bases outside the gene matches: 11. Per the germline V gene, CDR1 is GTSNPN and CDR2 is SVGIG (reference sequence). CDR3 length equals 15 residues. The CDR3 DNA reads TGTGCCTGGAATGTAGCAGCGGGAGTTATCGGGGAGCTGTTTTTT. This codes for CAWNVAAGVIGELFF.

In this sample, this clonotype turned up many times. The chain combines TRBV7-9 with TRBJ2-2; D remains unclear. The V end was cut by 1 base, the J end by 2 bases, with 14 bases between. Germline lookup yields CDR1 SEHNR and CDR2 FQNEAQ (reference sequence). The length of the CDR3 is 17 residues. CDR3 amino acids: CASSLVDSAGNTGELFF. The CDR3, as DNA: TGTGCCAGCAGCTTAGTTGACTCTGCAGGTAACACCGGGGAGCTGTTTTTT.

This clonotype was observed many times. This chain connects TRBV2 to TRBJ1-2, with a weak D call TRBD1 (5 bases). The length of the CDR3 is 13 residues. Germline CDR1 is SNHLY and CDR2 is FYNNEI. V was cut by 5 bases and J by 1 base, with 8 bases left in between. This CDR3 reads CASSRGVNYGYTF. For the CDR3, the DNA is TGTGCCAGCAGTCGGGGGGTTAACTATGGCTACACCTTC.

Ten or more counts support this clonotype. CDR3 coding DNA: TGTGCCAGCAGCGCGGGGGATAGCGGAACCTACGAGCAGTACTTC. This encodes CASSAGDSGTYEQYF. This sequence joins TRBV9 and TRBJ2-7, with D possibly TRBD2 on 6 matching bases. Trimming stripped 3 bases from V and 2 bases from J, with 15 bases between. This CDR3 spans 15 amino acids. CDR1 is SGDLS and CDR2 is YYNGEE in the germline V gene. The full variable domain, its missing parts supplied by reference TRBV9 and TRBJ2-7, is DSGVTQTPKHLITATGQRVTLRCSPRSGDLSVYWYQQSLDQGLQFLIQYYNGEERAKGNILERFSAQQFPDLHSELNLSSLELGDSALYFCASSAGDSGTYEQYFGPGTRLTVT.

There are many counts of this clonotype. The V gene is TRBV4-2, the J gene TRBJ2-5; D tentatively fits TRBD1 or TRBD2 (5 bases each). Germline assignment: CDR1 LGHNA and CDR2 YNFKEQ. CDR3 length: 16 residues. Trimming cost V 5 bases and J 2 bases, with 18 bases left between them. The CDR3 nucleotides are TGTGCCAGCAGCTCAGTTCTGGAGTGGGGGCAAGAGACCCAGTACTTC. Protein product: CASSSVLEWGQETQYF.

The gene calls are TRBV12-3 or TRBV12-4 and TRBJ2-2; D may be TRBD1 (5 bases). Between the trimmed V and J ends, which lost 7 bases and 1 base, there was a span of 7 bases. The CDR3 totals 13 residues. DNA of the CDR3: TGTGCCAGCAATACAGGGAACACCGGGGAGCTGTTTTTT. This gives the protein CASNTGNTGELFF.

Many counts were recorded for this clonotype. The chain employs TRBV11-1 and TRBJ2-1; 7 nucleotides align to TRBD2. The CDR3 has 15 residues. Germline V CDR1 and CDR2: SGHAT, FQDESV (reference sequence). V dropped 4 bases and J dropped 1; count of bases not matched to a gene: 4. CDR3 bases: TGTGCCAGCAGCTACGGACTAGAATCCTACAATGAGCAGTTCTTC. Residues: CASSYGLESYNEQFF.

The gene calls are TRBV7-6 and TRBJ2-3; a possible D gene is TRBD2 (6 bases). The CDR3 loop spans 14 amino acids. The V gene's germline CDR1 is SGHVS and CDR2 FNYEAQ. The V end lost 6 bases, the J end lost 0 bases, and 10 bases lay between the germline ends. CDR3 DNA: TGTGCCAGCAGTCAACGGGAGAGCACAGATACGCAGTATTTT. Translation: CASSQRESTDTQYF.

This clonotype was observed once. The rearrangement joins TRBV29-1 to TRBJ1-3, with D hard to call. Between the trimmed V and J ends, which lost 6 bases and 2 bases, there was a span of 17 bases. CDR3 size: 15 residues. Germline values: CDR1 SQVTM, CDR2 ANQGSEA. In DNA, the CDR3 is TGCAGCGTCCGGACCCGACTGAATCCTGGAAACACCATATATTTT. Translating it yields CSVRTRLNPGNTIYF.

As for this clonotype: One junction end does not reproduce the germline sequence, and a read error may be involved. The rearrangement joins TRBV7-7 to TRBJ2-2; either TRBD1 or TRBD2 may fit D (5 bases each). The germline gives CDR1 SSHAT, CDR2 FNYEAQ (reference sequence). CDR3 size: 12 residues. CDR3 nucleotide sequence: TGTGCTGGGGGATCTAACACCGGGGAGCCGTTTTTT. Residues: CAGGSNTGEPFF.

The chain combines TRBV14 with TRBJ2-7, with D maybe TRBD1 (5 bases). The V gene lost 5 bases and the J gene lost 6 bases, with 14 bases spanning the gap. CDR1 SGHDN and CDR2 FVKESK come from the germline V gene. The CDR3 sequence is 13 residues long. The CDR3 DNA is TGTGCCAGCAGCTCACATCAGGGTTCCGAGCAGTACTTC. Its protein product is CASSSHQGSEQYF.